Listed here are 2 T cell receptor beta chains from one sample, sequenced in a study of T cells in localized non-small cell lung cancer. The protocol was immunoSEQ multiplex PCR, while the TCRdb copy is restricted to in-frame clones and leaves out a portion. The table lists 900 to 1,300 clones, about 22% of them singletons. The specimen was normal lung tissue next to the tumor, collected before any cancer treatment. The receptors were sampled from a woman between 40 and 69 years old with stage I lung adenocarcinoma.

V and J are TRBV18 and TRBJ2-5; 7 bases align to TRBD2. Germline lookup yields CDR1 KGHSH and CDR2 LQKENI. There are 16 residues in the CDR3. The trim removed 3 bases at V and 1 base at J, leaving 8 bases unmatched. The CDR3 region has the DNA TGTGCCAGCTCACCTACCCTACTAGCGCTCCAAGAGACCCAGTACTTC. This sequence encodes CASSPTLLALQETQYF.

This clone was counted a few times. The CDR3 loop is CASSLDGAPNEKLFF. CDR3 sequence (DNA): TGTGCCAGCAGTTTAGATGGGGCTCCTAATGAAAAACTGTTTTTT. The V gene is TRBV28, the J gene TRBJ1-4, with D possibly TRBD1 on 5 matching bases. Trimming removed 2 bases from V and 3 bases from J, with 10 bases in between. Germline assignment: CDR1 MDHEN and CDR2 SYDVKM. The length of the CDR3 is 15 residues.